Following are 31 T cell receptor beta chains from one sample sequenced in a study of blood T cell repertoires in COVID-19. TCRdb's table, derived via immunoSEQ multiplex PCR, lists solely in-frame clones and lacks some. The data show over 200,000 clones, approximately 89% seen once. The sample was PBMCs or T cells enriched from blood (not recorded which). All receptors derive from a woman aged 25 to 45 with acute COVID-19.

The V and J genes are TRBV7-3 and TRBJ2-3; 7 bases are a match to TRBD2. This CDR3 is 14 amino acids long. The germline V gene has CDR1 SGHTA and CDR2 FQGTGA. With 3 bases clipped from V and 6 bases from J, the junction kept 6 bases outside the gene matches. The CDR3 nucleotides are TGTGCCAGCAGCTTCAAGGGCGGGGGTGATACGCAGTATTTT. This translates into CASSFKGGGDTQYF.

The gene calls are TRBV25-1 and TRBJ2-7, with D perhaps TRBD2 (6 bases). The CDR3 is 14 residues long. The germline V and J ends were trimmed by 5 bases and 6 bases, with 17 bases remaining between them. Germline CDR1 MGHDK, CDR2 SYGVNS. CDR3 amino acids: CASSTRESYGEQYF. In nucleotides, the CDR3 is TGTGCCAGCAGTACCCGGGAGTCCTACGGCGAGCAGTACTTC.

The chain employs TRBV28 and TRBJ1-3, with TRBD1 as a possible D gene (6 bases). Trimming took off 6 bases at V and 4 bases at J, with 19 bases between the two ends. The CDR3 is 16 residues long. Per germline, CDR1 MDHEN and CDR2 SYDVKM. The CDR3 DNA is TGTGCCAGCAGCCCACACGCAGGGGCTGCGGGAAACACCATATATTTT. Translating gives CASSPHAGAAGNTIYF.

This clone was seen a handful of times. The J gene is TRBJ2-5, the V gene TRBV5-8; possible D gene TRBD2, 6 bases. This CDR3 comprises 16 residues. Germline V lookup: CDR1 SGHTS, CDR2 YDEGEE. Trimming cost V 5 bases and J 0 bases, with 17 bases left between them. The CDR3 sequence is CASSSEAGSYQETQYF. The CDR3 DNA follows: TGTGCCAGCAGTTCCGAAGCGGGCTCGTACCAAGAGACCCAGTACTTC.

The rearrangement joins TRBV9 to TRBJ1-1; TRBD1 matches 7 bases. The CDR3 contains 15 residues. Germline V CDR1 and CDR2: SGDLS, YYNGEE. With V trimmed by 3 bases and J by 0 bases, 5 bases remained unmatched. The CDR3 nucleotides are TGTGCCAGCAGCGCGAGGACAGGATTGAACACTGAAGCTTTCTTT. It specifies CASSARTGLNTEAFF. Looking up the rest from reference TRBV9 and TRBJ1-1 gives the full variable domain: DSGVTQTPKHLITATGQRVTLRCSPRSGDLSVYWYQQSLDQGLQFLIQYYNGEERAKGNILERFSAQQFPDLHSELNLSSLELGDSALYFCASSARTGLNTEAFFGQGTRLTVV.

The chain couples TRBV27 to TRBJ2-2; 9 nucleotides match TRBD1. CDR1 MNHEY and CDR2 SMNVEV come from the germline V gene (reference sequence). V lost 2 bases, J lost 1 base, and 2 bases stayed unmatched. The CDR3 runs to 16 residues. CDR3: CASSLGTGWNTGELFF. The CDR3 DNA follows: TGTGCCAGCAGTTTAGGGACAGGGTGGAACACCGGGGAGCTGTTTTTT.

CDR3 nucleotides: TGTGCCAGCAGCGTCGGACAGGCCAAAAACATTCAGTACTTC. This encodes CASSVGQAKNIQYF. This chain connects TRBV6-5 to TRBJ2-4; weak D call: TRBD1 (6 bases). From germline, CDR1 is MNHEY and CDR2 SVGAGI. CDR3 length equals 14 residues. Trimming left V 6 bases short and J 1 base short, with 10 bases between.

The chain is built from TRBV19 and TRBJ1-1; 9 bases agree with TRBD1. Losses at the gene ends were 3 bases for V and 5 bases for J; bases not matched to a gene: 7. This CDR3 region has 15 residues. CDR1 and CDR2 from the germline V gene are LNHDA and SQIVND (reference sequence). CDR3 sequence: CASSMVDRGWTEAFF. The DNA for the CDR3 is TGTGCCAGTAGTATGGTGGACAGGGGTTGGACTGAAGCTTTCTTT. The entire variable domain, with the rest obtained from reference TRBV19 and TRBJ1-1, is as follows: DGGITQSPKYLFRKEGQNVTLSCEQNLNHDAMYWYRQDPGQGLRLIYYSQIVNDFQKGDIAEGYSVSREKKESFPLTVTSAQKNPTAFYLCASSMVDRGWTEAFFGQGTRLTVV.

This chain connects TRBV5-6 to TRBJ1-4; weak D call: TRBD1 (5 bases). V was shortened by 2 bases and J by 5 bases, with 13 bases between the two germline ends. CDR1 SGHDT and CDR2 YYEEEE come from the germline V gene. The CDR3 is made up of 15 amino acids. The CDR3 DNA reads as TGTGCCAGCAGCTTTCTTGCGTCAGGGAATGAAAAACTGTTTTTT. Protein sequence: CASSFLASGNEKLFF.

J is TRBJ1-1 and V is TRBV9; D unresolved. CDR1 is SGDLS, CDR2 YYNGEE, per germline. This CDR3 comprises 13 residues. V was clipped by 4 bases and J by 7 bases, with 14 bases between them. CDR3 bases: TGTGCCAGCAGCATACTCCCGGGAGTTGAAGCTTTCTTT. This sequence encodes CASSILPGVEAFF.

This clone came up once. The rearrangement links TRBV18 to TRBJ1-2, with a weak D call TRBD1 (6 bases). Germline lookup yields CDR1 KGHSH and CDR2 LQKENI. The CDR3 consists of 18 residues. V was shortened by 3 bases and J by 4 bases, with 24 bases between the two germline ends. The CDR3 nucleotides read TGTGCCAGCTCACCTGTATTACCGTCCCAGGGGCCGGCCTATGGCTACACCTTC. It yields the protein CASSPVLPSQGPAYGYTF.

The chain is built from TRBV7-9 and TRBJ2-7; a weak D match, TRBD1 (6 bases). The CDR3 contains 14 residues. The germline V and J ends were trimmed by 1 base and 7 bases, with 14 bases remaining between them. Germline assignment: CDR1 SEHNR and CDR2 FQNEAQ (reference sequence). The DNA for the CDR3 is TGTGCCAGCAGCTTAGAAATTGGGACAACTGAGCAGTACTTC. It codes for CASSLEIGTTEQYF.

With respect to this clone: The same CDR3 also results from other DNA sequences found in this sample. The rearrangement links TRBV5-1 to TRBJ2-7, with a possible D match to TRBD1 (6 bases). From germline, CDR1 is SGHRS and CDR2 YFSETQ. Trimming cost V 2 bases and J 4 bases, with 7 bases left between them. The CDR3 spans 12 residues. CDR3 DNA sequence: TGCGCCAGCAGCTTACAGGGTTACGAGCAGTACTTC. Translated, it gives CASSLQGYEQYF.

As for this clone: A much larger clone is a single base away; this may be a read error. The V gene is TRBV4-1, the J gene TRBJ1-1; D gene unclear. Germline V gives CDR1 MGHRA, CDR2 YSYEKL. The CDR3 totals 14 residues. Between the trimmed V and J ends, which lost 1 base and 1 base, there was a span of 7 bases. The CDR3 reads CASSQGGQNTEAFF. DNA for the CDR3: TGCGCCAGCAGCCAAGGAGGCCAGAACACTGAAGCTTTCTTT.

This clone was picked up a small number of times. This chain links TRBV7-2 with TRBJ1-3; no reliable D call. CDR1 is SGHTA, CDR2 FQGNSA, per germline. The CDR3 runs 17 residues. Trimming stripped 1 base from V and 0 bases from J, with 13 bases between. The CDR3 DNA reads TGTGCCAGCAGCTTAGATCAGGCACCCTACTCTGGAAACACCATATATTTT. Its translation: CASSLDQAPYSGNTIYF.

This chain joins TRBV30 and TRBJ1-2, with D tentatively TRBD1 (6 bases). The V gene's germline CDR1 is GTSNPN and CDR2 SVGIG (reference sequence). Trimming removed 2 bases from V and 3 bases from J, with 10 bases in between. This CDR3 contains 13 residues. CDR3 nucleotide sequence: TGTGCCTGGAGTACAGGGATCTACTATGGCTACACCTTC. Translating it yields CAWSTGIYYGYTF.

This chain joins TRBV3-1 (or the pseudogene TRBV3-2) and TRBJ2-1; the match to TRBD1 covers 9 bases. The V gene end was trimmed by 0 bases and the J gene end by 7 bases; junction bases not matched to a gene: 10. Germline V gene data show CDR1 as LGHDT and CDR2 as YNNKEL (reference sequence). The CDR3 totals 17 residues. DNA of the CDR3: TGTGCCAGCAGCCAAGATGATGGGACAGGGCCCAAAAATGAGCAGTTCTTC. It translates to CASSQDDGTGPKNEQFF.

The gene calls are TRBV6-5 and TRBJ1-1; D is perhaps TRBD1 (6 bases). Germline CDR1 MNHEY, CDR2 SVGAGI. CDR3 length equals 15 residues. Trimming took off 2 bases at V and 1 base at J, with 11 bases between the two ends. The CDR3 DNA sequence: TGTGCCAGCAGTTACCCGGGACAAACGAACACTGAAGCTTTCTTT. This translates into CASSYPGQTNTEAFF.

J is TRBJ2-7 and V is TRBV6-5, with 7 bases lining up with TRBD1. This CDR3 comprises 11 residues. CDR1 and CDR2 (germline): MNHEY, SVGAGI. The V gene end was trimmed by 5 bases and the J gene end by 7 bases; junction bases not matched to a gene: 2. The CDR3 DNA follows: TGTGCCAGCAGTCCGACAGGGGAGCAGTACTTC. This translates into CASSPTGEQYF.

CDR3 coding DNA: TGTGCCAGCAGCAGACGGACAGTCCAATACTACGAGCAGTACTTC. Encoded protein: CASSRRTVQYYEQYF. The genes are TRBV7-8 and TRBJ2-7, with a possible D match to TRBD1 (6 bases). V shed 5 bases and J shed 3 bases, with 17 bases lying between them. The CDR3 runs to 15 residues. Germline-derived CDR1 and CDR2 are SGHVS and FQNEAQ.

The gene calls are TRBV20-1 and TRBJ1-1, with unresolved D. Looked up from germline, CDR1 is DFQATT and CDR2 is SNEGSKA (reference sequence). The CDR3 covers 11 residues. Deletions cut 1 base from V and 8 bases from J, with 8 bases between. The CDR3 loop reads CSARVRGEAFF. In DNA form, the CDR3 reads TGCAGTGCTAGAGTGAGAGGGGAAGCTTTCTTT.

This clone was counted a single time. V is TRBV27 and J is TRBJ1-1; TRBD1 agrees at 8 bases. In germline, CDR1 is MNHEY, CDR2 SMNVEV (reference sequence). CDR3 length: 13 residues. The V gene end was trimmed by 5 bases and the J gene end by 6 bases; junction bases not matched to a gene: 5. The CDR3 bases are TGTGCCAGCAGTCCAGGGGGCGCGGCTGAAGCTTTCTTT. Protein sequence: CASSPGGAAEAFF.

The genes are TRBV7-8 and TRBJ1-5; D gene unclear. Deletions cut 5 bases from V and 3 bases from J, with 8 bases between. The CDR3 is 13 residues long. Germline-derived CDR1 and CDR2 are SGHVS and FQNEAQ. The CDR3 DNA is TGTGCCAGCAGCCGGTCGGTCAATCAGCCCCAGCATTTT. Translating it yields CASSRSVNQPQHF.

The CDR3 spells CASSLSQGFFSYTF. CDR3 DNA sequence: TGTGCCAGCAGTTTATCACAGGGCTTCTTTAGCTACACCTTC. The rearrangement joins TRBV27 to TRBJ1-2, with D maybe TRBD1 (6 bases). The V end was cut by 0 bases, the J end by 9 bases, with 14 bases between. This CDR3 has 14 amino acids. Germline V gene lookup returns CDR1 MNHEY and CDR2 SMNVEV (reference sequence).

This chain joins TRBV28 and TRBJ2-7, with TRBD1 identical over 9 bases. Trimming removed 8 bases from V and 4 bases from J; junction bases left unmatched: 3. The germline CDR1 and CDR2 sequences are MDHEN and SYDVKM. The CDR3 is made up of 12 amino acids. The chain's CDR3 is CASWDRDYEQYF. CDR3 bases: TGTGCCAGCTGGGACAGGGATTACGAGCAGTACTTC.

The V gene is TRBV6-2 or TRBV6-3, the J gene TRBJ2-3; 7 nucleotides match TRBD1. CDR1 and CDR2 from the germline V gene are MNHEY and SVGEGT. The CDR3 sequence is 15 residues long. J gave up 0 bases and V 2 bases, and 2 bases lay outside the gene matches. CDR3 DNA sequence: TGTGCCAGCAGTTACCGGGACAGAAGCACAGATACGCAGTATTTT. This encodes CASSYRDRSTDTQYF.

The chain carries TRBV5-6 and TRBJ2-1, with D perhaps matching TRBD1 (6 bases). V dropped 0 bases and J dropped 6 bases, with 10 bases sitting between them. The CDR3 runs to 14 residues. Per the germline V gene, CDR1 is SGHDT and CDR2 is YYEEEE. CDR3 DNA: TGTGCCAGCAGCTTGGATGACAGGATCAATGAGCAGTTCTTC. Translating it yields CASSLDDRINEQFF.

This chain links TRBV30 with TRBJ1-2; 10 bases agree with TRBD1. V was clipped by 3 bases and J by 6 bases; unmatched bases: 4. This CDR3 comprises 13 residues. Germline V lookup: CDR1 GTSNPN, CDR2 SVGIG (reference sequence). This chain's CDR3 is CAWSGGQGNGYTF. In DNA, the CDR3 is TGTGCCTGGAGCGGGGGACAGGGGAATGGCTACACCTTC. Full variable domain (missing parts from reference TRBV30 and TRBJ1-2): SQTIHQWPATLVQPVGSPLSLECTVEGTSNPNLYWYRQAAGRGLQLLFYSVGIGQISSEVPQNLSASRPQDRQFILSSKKLLLSDSGFYLCAWSGGQGNGYTFGSGTRLTVV.

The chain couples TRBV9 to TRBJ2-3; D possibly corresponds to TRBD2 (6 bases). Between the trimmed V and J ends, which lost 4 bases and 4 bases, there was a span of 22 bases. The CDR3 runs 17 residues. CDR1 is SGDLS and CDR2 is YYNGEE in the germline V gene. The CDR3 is CASSPTPATSLADTQYF. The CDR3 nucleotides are TGTGCCAGCAGCCCCACCCCTGCGACTAGTTTGGCAGATACGCAGTATTTT.

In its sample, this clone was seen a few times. CDR3 sequence reads: CASSTTGADTEAFF. The CDR3 coding sequence is TGTGCCAGCAGCACGACAGGGGCGGACACTGAAGCTTTCTTT. The rearrangement uses TRBV7-9 and TRBJ1-1; 8 bases agree with TRBD1. The CDR3 loop spans 14 amino acids. V gave up 5 bases and J gave up 3 bases; unmatched junction bases: 5. The germline V gene encodes CDR1 SEHNR and CDR2 FQNEAQ (reference sequence).

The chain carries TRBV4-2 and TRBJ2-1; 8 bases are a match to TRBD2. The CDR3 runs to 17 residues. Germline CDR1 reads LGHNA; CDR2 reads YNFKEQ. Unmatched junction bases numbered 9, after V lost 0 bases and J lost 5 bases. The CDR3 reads CASSQDRRGGPDNEQFF. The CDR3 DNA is TGTGCCAGCAGCCAAGATCGGCGCGGGGGGCCAGACAATGAGCAGTTCTTC.